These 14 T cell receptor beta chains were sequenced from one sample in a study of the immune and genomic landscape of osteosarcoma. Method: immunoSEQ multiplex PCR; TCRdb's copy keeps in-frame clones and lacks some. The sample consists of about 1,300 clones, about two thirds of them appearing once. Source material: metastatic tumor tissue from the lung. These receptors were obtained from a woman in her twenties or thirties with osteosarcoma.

The CDR3 nucleotides read TGTGCCAGCAGCTCAGGGGGGACTAGCGGTTACTCCTACGAGCAGTACTTC. Translation: CASSSGGTSGYSYEQYF. This chain uses TRBV7-9 with TRBJ2-5; 11 bases align to TRBD2. The better agreement between TRBJ2-7 and the DNA end casts doubt on the J call. This CDR3 contains 17 residues. Germline-derived CDR1 and CDR2 are SEHNR and FQNEAQ (reference sequence).

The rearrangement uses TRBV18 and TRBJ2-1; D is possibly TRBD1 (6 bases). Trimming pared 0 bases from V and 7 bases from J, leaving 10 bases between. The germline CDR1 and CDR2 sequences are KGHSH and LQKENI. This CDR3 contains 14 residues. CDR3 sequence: CASSPPNRENEQFF. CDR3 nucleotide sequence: TGTGCCAGCTCACCACCAAACAGGGAAAATGAGCAGTTCTTC.

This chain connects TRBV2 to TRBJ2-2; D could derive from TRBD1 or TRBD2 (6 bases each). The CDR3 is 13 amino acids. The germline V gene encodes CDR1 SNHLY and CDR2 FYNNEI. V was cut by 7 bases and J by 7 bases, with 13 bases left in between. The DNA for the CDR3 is TGTGCCAGCAACCTAGGGGGGAACGGGGAGCTGTTTTTT. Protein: CASNLGGNGELFF.

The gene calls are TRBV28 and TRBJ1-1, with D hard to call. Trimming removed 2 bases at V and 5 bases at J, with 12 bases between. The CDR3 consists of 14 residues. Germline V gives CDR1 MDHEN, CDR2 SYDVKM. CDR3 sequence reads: CASSLPPADTEAFF. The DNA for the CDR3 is TGTGCCAGCAGTTTACCCCCAGCGGATACTGAAGCTTTCTTT.

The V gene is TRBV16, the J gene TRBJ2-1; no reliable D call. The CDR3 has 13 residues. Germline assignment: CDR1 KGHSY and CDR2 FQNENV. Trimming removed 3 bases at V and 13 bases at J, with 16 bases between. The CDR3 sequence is CASSQLESSSQFF. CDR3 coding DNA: TGTGCCAGCAGCCAGCTGGAGAGTTCATCCCAGTTCTTC.

The CDR3 bases are TGTGCCACCGGGCAGGTATCCTACAATGAGCAGTTCTTC. Translated, it gives CATGQVSYNEQFF. This chain connects TRBV28 to TRBJ2-1; D is unresolved. Germline CDR1 is MDHEN and CDR2 is SYDVKM. The CDR3 has 13 amino acids. V was shortened by 10 bases and J by 1 base, with 11 bases between the two germline ends.

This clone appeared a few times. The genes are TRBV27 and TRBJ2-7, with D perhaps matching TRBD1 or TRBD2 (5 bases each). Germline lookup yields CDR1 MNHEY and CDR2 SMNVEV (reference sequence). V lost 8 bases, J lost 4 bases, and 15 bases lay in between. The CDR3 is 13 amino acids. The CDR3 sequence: CASGTGGGYEQYF. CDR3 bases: TGTGCCAGCGGAACAGGAGGCGGGTACGAGCAGTACTTC.

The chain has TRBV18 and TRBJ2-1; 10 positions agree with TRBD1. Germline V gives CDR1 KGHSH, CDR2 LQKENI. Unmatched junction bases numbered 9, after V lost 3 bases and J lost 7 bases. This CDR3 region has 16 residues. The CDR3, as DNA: TGTGCCAGCTCACCTCCGGACAGGGGGGATTTTAATGAGCAGTTCTTC. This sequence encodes CASSPPDRGDFNEQFF.

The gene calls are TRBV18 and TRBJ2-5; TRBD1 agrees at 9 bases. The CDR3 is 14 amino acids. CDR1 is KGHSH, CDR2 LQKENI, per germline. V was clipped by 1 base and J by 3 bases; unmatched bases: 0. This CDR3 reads CASSPRTGEETQYF. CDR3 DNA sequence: TGTGCCAGCTCACCACGGACAGGGGAAGAGACCCAGTACTTC. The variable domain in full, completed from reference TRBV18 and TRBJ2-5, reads NAGVMQNPRHLVRRRGQEARLRCSPMKGHSHVYWYRQLPEEGLKFMVYLQKENIIDESGMPKERFSAEFPKEGPSILRIQQVVRGDSAAYFCASSPRTGEETQYFGPGTRLLVL.

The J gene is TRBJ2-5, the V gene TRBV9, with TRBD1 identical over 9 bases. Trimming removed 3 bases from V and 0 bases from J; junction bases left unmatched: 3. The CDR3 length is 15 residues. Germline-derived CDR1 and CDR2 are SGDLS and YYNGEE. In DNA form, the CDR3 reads TGTGCCAGCAGCGCGGGGGACAGGGACCAAGAGACCCAGTACTTC. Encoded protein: CASSAGDRDQETQYF. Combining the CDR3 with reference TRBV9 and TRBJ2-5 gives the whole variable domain DSGVTQTPKHLITATGQRVTLRCSPRSGDLSVYWYQQSLDQGLQFLIQYYNGEERAKGNILERFSAQQFPDLHSELNLSSLELGDSALYFCASSAGDRDQETQYFGPGTRLLVL.

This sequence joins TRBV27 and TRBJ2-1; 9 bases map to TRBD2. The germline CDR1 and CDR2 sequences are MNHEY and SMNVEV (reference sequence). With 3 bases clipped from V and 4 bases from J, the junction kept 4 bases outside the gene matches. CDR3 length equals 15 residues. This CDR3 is CASSFLAGNYNEQFF. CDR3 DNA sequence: TGTGCCAGCAGTTTCCTAGCGGGGAATTACAATGAGCAGTTCTTC.

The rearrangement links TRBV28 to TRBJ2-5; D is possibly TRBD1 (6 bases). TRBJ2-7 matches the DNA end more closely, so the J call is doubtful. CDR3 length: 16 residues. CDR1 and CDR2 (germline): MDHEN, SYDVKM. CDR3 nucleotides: TGTGCCAGCAGTACCGGACAGTTTATTAGCTCCTACGAGCAGTACTTC. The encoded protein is CASSTGQFISSYEQYF.

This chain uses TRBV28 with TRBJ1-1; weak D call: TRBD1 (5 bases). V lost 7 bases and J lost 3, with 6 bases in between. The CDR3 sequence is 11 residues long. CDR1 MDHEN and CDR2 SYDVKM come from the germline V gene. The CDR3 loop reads CASIGDTEAFF. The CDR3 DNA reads TGTGCCAGCATAGGGGACACTGAAGCTTTCTTT.

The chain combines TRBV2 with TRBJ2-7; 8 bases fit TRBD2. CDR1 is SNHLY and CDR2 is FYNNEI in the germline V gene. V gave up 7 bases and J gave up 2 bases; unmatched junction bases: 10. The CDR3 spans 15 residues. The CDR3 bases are TGTGCCAGCAAGCCGAGCGGGGGACTTCCCTACGAGCAGTACTTC. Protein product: CASKPSGGLPYEQYF.